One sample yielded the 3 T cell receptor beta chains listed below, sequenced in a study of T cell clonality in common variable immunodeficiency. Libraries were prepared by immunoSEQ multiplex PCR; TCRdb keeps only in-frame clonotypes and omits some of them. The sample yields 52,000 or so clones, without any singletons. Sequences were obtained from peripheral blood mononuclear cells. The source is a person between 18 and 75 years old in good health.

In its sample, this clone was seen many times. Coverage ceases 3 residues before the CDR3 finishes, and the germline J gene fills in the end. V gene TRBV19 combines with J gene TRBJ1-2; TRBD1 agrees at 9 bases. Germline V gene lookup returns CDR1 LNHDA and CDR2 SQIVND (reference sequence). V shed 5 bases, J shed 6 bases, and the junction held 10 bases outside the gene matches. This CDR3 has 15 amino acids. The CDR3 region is CASSPYTGGGHGYTF. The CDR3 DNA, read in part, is TGTGCCAGTAGTCCCTATACAGGGGGCGGGCATGGC.

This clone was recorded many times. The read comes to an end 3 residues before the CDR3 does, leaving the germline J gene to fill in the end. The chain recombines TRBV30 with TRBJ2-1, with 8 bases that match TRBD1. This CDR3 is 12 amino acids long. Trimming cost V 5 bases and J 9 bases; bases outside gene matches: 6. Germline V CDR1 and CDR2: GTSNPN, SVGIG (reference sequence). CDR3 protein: CAWDRGSGEQFF. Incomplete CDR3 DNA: TGTGCCTGGGACAGGGGTTCGGGTGAG.

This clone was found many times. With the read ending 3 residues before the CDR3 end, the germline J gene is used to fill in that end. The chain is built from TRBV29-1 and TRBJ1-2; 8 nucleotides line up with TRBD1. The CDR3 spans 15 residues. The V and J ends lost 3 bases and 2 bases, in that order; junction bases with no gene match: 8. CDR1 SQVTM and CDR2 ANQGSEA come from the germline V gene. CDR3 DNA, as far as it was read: TGCAGCGTTGAGAGGGAGGACAGGGTGAACTATGGC. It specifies CSVEREDRVNYG. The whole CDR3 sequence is CSVEREDRVNYGYTF. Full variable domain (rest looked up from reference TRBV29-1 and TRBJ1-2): SAVISQKPSRDICQRGTSLTIQCQVDSQVTMMFWYRQQPGQSLTLIATANQGSEATYESGFVIDKFPISRPNLTFSTLTVSNMSPEDSSIYLCSVEREDRVNYGYTFGSGTRLTVV.